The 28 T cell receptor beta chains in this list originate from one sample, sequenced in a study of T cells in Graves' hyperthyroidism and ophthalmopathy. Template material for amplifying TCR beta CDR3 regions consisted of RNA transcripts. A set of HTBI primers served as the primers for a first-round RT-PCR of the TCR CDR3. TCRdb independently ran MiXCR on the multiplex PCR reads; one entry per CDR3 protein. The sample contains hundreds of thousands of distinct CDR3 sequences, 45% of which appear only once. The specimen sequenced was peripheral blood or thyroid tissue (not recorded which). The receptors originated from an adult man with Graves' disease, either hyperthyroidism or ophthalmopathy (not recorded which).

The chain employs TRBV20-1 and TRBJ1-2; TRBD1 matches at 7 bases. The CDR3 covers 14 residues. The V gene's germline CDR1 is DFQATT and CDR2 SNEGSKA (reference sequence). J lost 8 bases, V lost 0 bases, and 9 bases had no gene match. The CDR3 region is CSAREGTVVDGYTF. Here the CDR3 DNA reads TGCAGTGCTAGAGAGGGGACAGTGGTGGACGGCTACACCTTC.

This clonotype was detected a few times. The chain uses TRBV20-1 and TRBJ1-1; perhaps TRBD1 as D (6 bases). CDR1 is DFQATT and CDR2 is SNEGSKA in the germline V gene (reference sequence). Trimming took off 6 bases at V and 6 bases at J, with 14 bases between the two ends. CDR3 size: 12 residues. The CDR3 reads CSAGGQRAEAFF. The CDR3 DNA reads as TGCAGTGCCGGAGGACAGAGGGCTGAAGCTTTCTTT.

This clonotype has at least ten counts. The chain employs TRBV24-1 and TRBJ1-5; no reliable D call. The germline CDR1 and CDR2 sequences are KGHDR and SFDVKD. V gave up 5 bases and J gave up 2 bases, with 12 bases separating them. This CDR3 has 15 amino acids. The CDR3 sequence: CATSGSSSGNQPQHF. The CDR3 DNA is TGTGCCACCAGTGGCTCGTCGTCGGGCAATCAGCCCCAGCATTTT.

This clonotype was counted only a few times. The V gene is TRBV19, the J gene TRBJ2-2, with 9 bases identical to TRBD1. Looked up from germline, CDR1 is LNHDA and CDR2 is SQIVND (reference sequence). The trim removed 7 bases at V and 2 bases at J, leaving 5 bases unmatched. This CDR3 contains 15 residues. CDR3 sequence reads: CASKSGQGNTGELFF. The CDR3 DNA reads TGTGCCAGTAAGTCGGGACAGGGAAACACCGGGGAGCTGTTTTTT.

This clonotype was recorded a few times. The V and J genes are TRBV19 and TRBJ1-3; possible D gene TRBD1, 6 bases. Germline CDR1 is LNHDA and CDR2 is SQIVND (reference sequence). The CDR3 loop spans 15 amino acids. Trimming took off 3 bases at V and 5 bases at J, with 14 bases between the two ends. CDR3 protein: CASSINRDTRNTIYF. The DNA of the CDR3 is TGTGCCAGTAGTATTAACCGGGACACTCGAAACACCATATATTTT.

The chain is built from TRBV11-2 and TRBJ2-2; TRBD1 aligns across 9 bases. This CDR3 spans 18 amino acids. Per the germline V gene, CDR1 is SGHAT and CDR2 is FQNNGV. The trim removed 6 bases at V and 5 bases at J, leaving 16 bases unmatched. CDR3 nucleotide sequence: TGTGCCAGCAGTGTCAACCCTTGGACAGGGGCCGGGACCGGGGAGCTGTTTTTT. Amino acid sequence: CASSVNPWTGAGTGELFF.

CDR3 coding DNA: TGCAGCGTTGGGGGGCTAGCGGGAGACGAGCATTTT. It yields the protein CSVGGLAGDEHF. The chain is built from TRBV29-1 and TRBJ1-5; possibly TRBD1 for D (6 bases). The V gene's germline CDR1 is SQVTM and CDR2 ANQGSEA. Trimming removed 4 bases at V and 14 bases at J, with 18 bases between. The length of the CDR3 is 12 residues.

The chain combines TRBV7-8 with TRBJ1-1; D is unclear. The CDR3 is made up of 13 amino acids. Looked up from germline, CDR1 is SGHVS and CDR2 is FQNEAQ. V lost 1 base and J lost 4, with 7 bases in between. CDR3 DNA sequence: TGTGCCAGCAGCTTAGTCTGGGGCACTGAAGCTTTCTTT. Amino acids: CASSLVWGTEAFF.

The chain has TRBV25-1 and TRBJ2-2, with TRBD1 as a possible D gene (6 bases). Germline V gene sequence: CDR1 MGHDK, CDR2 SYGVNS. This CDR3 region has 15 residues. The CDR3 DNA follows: TGTGCTAGAGGGGGACCAACACGTTACACCGGGGAGCTGTTTTTT. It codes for CARGGPTRYTGELFF.

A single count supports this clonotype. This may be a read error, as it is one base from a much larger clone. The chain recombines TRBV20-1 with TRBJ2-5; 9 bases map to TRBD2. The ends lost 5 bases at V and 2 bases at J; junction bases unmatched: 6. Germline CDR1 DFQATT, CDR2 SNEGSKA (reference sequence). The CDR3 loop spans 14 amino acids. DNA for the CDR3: TGCAGTGCTCCAGCGGGAGGATGGCAAGAGACCCAGTACTTC. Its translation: CSAPAGGWQETQYF.

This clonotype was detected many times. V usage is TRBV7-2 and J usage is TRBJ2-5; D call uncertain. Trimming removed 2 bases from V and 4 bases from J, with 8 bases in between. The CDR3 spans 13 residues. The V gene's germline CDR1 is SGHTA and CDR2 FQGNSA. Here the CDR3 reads CASSLRVAETQYF. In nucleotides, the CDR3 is TGTGCCAGCAGCTTAAGGGTTGCAGAGACCCAGTACTTC.

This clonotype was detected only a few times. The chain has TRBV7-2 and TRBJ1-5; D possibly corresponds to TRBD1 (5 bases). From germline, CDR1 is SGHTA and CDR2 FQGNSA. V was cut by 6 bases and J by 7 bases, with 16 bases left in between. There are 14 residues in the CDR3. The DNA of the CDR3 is TGTGCCAGCAGTGAATGGACGGGGGGGCAGCCCCAGCATTTT. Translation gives CASSEWTGGQPQHF. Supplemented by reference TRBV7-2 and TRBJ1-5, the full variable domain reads GAGVSQSPSNKVTEKGKDVELRCDPISGHTALYWYRQSLGQGLEFLIYFQGNSAPDKSGLPSDRFSAERTGGSVSTLTIQRTQQEDSAVYLCASSEWTGGQPQHFGDGTRLSIL.

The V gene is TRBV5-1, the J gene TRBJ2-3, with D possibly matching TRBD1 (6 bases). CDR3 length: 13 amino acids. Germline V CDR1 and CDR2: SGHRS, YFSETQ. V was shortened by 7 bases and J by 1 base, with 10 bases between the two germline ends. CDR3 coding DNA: TGCGCCAGCGGTAACAGGGGCACAGATACGCAGTATTTT. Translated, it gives CASGNRGTDTQYF.

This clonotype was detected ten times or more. The DNA for the CDR3 is TGCAGCGTTCGACAGGGGACGAGCACTGAAGCTTTCTTT. Protein sequence: CSVRQGTSTEAFF. The V gene is TRBV29-1, the J gene TRBJ1-1, with 8 bases lining up with TRBD1. The germline gives CDR1 SQVTM, CDR2 ANQGSEA. Unmatched junction bases numbered 6, after V lost 5 bases and J lost 4 bases. CDR3 length: 13 residues.

CDR3 in DNA: TGTGCCAGCGGACAGGGGTCCAACGTCCTGACTTTC. Amino acid sequence: CASGQGSNVLTF. The rearrangement joins TRBV2 to TRBJ2-6, with 9 bases identical to TRBD1. V lost 8 bases to trimming and J lost 8 bases; unmatched junction nucleotides: 1. The germline gives CDR1 SNHLY, CDR2 FYNNEI. This CDR3 contains 12 residues.

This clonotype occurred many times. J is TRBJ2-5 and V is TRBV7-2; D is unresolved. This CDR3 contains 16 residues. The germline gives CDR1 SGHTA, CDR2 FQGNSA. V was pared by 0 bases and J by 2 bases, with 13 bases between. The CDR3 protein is CASSLAPWRRQETQYF. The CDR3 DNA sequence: TGTGCCAGCAGCTTAGCTCCGTGGCGTCGGCAAGAGACCCAGTACTTC.

In DNA, the CDR3 is TGCAGTGCTAGAAAGCTGGGGGCCTCCTACGAGCAGTACTTC. Encoded protein: CSARKLGASYEQYF. V is TRBV20-1 and J is TRBJ2-7, with D perhaps matching TRBD1 (6 bases). The V gene's germline CDR1 is DFQATT and CDR2 SNEGSKA (reference sequence). This CDR3 comprises 14 residues. Trimming removed 2 bases from V and 0 bases from J, with 11 bases in between.

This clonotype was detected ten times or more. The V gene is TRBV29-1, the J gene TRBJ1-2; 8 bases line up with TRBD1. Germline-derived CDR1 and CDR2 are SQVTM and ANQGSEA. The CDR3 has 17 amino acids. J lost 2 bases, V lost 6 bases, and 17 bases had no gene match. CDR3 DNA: TGCAGCGTCGGAAGAAAAAGACAGGGGAGGTCGAACTATGGCTACACCTTC. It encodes CSVGRKRQGRSNYGYTF. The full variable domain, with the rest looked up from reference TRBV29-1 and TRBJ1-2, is SAVISQKPSRDICQRGTSLTIQCQVDSQVTMMFWYRQQPGQSLTLIATANQGSEATYESGFVIDKFPISRPNLTFSTLTVSNMSPEDSSIYLCSVGRKRQGRSNYGYTFGSGTRLTVV.

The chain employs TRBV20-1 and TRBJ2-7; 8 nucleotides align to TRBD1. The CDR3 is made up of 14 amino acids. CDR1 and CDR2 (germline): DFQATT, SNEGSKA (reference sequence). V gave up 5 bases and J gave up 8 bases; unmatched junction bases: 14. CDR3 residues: CSAPRDRTLGQQYF. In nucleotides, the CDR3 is TGCAGTGCTCCCCGGGACAGGACCCTCGGCCAGCAGTACTTC.

CDR3 amino acids: CASSRTSGNTGELFF. The DNA of the CDR3 is TGTGCCAGCAGCCGGACTAGCGGGAACACCGGGGAGCTGTTTTTT. V is TRBV11-2 and J is TRBJ2-2; 10 bases are a match to TRBD2. The CDR3 totals 15 residues. The V segment lost 5 bases and the J segment 1 base; nucleotides outside the gene matches: 1. From germline, CDR1 is SGHAT and CDR2 FQNNGV.

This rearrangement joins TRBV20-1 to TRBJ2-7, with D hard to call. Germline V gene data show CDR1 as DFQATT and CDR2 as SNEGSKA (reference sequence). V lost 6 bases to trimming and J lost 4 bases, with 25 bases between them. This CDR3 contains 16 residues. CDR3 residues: CSAASTQSSLGYEQYF. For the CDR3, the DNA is TGCAGTGCAGCCTCCACCCAAAGCTCCCTCGGGTACGAGCAGTACTTC.

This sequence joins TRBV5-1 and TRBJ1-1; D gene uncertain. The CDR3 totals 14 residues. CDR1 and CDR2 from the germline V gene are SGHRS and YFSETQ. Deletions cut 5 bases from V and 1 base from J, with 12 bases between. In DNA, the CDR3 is TGCGCCAGCAGATTGAGTTCGTGGAACACTGAAGCTTTCTTT. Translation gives CASRLSSWNTEAFF.

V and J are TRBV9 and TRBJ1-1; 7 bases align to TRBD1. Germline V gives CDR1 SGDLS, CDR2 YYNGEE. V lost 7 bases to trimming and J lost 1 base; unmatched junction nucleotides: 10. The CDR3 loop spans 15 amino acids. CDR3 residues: CASSPPGTANTEAFF. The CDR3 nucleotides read TGTGCCAGCTCACCTCCAGGGACAGCGAACACTGAAGCTTTCTTT.

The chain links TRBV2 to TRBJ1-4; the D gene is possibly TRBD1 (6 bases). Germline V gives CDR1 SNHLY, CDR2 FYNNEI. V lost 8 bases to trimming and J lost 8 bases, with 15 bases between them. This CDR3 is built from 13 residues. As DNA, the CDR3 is TGTGCCAGCCCTAAGCGGGGGGGCGAAAAACTGTTTTTT. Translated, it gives CASPKRGGEKLFF.

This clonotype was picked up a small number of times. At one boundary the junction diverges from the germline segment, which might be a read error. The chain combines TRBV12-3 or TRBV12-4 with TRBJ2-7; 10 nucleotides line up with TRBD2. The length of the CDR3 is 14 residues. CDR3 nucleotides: TGTGCCAGCAGTCTAGCGGGAGCGGTCTACGAGCAGTACTTC. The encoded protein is CASSLAGAVYEQYF.

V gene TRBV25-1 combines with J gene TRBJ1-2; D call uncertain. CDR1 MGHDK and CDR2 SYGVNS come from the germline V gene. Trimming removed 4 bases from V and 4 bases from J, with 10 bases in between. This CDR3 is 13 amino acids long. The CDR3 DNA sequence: TGTGCCAGCAGTGCCGGGCAGTTCTATGGCTACACCTTC. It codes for CASSAGQFYGYTF.

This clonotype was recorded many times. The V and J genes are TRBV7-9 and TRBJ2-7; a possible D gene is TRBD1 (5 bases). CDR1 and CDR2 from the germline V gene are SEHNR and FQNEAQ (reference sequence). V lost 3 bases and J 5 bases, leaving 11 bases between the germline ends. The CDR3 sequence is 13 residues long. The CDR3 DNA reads TGTGCCAGCAGCTTGGGGCGAGGTGACGAGCAGTACTTC. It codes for CASSLGRGDEQYF.

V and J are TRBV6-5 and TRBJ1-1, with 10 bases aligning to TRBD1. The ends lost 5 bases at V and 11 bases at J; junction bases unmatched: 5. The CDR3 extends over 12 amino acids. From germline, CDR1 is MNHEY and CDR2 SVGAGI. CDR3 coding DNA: TGTGCCAGCAGTGACGGGACAGGGGTTGCTTTCTTT. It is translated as CASSDGTGVAFF.